The 20 T cell receptor beta chains in this list originate from one sample, sequenced in a study of Ad26.COV2.S vaccination and SARS-CoV-2 variants. TCRdb keeps only in-frame clones here, not all; method: immunoSEQ multiplex PCR. The sample lists about 350,000 clones, 75% to 90% seen once, with about 10% in the top ten. Stated treatment: some 19 received Ad26.COV2.S at low or high dose, single or two shots; a few received placebo; per-sample allocation not given. The samples were gathered on day 63 after the first injection of vaccine or placebo. This specimen was peripheral blood, taken in a trial of Ad26.COV2.S vaccine versus placebo. These receptors were collected from a person between 18 and 65 years old who received the Ad26.COV2.S COVID-19 vaccine or a placebo.

The chain joins TRBV19 to TRBJ2-7; TRBD2 might be the D (5 bases). Germline V gene sequence: CDR1 LNHDA, CDR2 SQIVND (reference sequence). This CDR3 comprises 13 residues. Trimming took off 0 bases at V and 3 bases at J, with 6 bases between the two ends. CDR3 residues: CASSIDGSYEQYF. Written as DNA, the CDR3 is TGTGCCAGTAGTATAGATGGGAGCTACGAGCAGTACTTC.

The chain employs TRBV18 and TRBJ1-2; possible D gene TRBD1, 6 bases. The CDR3 totals 16 residues. Germline V gene sequence: CDR1 KGHSH, CDR2 LQKENI. V was trimmed by 5 bases and J by 6 bases, leaving 22 bases between them. This CDR3 is CASSTTWGADLDGYTF. The CDR3, as DNA: TGTGCCAGCTCAACAACCTGGGGGGCTGATTTGGATGGCTACACCTTC.

The V call is TRBV2, the J call TRBJ2-7, with D tentatively TRBD1 (6 bases). Germline assignment: CDR1 SNHLY and CDR2 FYNNEI. The CDR3 is 15 amino acids. V was cut by 2 bases and J by 1 base, with 12 bases left in between. The CDR3 sequence is CASSETGTYSYEQYF. Written as DNA, the CDR3 is TGTGCCAGCAGTGAAACCGGGACATATTCCTACGAGCAGTACTTC.

This chain uses TRBV11-3 with TRBJ2-2; D is unclear. V dropped 5 bases and J dropped 9 bases, with 7 bases sitting between them. The CDR3 is made up of 11 amino acids. Germline V gives CDR1 SGHNT, CDR2 YENEEA. In nucleotides, the CDR3 is TGTGCCAGCAGCCCCCCCCGGGAGCTGTTTTTT. It codes for CASSPPRELFF.

This clone turned up a few times. This CDR3 is CASSPSLGAAYNEQFF. The CDR3 bases are TGTGCCAGCTCACCAAGTTTGGGGGCGGCCTACAATGAGCAGTTCTTC. The V gene is TRBV18, the J gene TRBJ2-1, with D tentatively TRBD1 (6 bases). V lost 2 bases, J lost 2 bases, and 13 bases lay in between. The V gene's germline CDR1 is KGHSH and CDR2 LQKENI. CDR3 size: 16 residues.

This clone was observed once. This rearrangement joins TRBV18 to TRBJ1-4; 10 nucleotides align to TRBD1. The CDR3 sequence is 15 residues long. CDR1 and CDR2 (germline): KGHSH, LQKENI. The junction had 4 bases not matched to a gene; V was cut back by 3 bases and J by 6 bases. CDR3 nucleotides: TGTGCCAGCTCACCGGGGACAGGGGCTTATGAAAAACTGTTTTTT. Protein sequence: CASSPGTGAYEKLFF. Using reference TRBV18 and TRBJ1-4 for the parts outside the CDR3, the full variable domain is NAGVMQNPRHLVRRRGQEARLRCSPMKGHSHVYWYRQLPEEGLKFMVYLQKENIIDESGMPKERFSAEFPKEGPSILRIQQVVRGDSAAYFCASSPGTGAYEKLFFGSGTQLSVL.

V gene TRBV25-1 combines with J gene TRBJ2-7, with D maybe TRBD1 (6 bases). Germline CDR1 is MGHDK and CDR2 is SYGVNS. CDR3 length: 13 residues. The V and J ends lost 10 bases and 4 bases respectively, with 17 bases between them. The CDR3 region has the DNA TGTGCCATCTCACAGGGCCATCCATACGAGCAGTACTTC. It translates to CAISQGHPYEQYF.

This rearrangement joins TRBV28 to TRBJ1-4; possible D gene TRBD1, 5 bases. Trimming removed 10 bases at V and 8 bases at J, with 20 bases between. Germline V gene sequence: CDR1 MDHEN, CDR2 SYDVKM. The CDR3 length is 14 residues. In DNA form, the CDR3 reads TGTGCCACCTCTCTACTAAGGGGTAACGAAAAACTGTTTTTT. Its protein is CATSLLRGNEKLFF.

The chain joins TRBV6-2 or TRBV6-3 to TRBJ1-1, with D maybe TRBD1 (5 bases). The CDR3 consists of 12 residues. CDR1 is MNHEY and CDR2 is SVGEGT in the germline V gene. Trimming left V 4 bases short and J 5 bases short, with 8 bases between. CDR3 sequence: CASSWGGTEAFF. In DNA, the CDR3 is TGTGCCAGCAGTTGGGGCGGTACTGAAGCTTTCTTT.

The V gene is TRBV4-2, the J gene TRBJ1-2, with TRBD1 matching over 7 bases. The CDR3 spans 15 residues. Germline CDR1 and CDR2: LGHNA and YNFKEQ. V was pared by 2 bases and J by 8 bases, with 11 bases of the junction left unmatched. The CDR3: CASSQSPEGARGYTF. The CDR3 coding sequence is TGTGCCAGCAGCCAATCCCCCGAGGGGGCGCGAGGCTACACCTTC.

This clone was seen once. The chain uses TRBV5-4 and TRBJ1-6; tentative D call: TRBD1 (5 bases). Per the germline V gene, CDR1 is SGHNT and CDR2 is YYREEE (reference sequence). V lost 4 bases and J lost 7, with 12 bases in between. The CDR3 is 14 amino acids. As DNA, the CDR3 is TGTGCCAGCAGCAGGGACCCCCCCAATTCACCCCTCCACTTT. Translating it yields CASSRDPPNSPLHF.

The chain combines TRBV14 with TRBJ2-7; no clear D. Germline V gene sequence: CDR1 SGHDN, CDR2 FVKESK. Deletions cut 0 bases from V and 0 bases from J, with 12 bases between. The CDR3 covers 16 residues. CDR3 region: CASSQDLTRSSYEQYF. In DNA form, the CDR3 reads TGTGCCAGCAGCCAAGATTTGACACGTAGCTCCTACGAGCAGTACTTC.

In the case of this clone: This CDR3 is also generated by other DNA sequences in the sample. The chain has TRBV7-2 and TRBJ2-5, with D hard to call. Germline V gene lookup returns CDR1 SGHTA and CDR2 FQGNSA. The CDR3 contains 12 residues. V shed 5 bases and J shed 4 bases, with 8 bases lying between them. CDR3 nucleotide sequence: TGTGCCAGCAGCCTCGGAAGAGAGACCCAGTACTTC. Amino acids: CASSLGRETQYF. Together with reference TRBV7-2 and TRBJ2-5, the CDR3 gives the full variable domain: GAGVSQSPSNKVTEKGKDVELRCDPISGHTALYWYRQSLGQGLEFLIYFQGNSAPDKSGLPSDRFSAERTGGSVSTLTIQRTQQEDSAVYLCASSLGRETQYFGPGTRLLVL.

The rearrangement joins TRBV10-3 to TRBJ2-2; unclear D gene. This CDR3 region has 16 residues. V lost 2 bases to trimming and J lost 0 bases, with 10 bases between them. From germline, CDR1 is ENHRY and CDR2 SYGVKD. CDR3 DNA sequence: TGTGCCATCAGTGAGCAGGTTGGATCGAACACCGGGGAGCTGTTTTTT. It codes for CAISEQVGSNTGELFF.

J is TRBJ1-3 and V is TRBV12-3 or TRBV12-4, with D unclear. Trimming cost V 11 bases and J 0 bases, with 11 bases left between them. CDR3 length equals 13 residues. The CDR3 nucleotides are TGTGCCGGCCGGACGAGCTCTGGAAACACCATATATTTT. It codes for CAGRTSSGNTIYF.

A single count supports this clone. V gene TRBV5-1 combines with J gene TRBJ2-1; 10 nucleotides agree with TRBD1. The CDR3 runs to 15 residues. Trimming took 5 bases from V and 2 from J; bases not matched to a gene: 4. CDR1 and CDR2 from the germline V gene are SGHRS and YFSETQ. The CDR3 loop is CASRPGTGAYNEQFF. CDR3 nucleotide sequence: TGCGCCAGCAGGCCCGGGACAGGGGCCTACAATGAGCAGTTCTTC.

The genes are TRBV7-9 and TRBJ2-3; D is unresolved. The CDR3 consists of 13 residues. Germline values: CDR1 SEHNR, CDR2 FQNEAQ (reference sequence). Trimming pared 2 bases from V and 5 bases from J, leaving 8 bases between. The CDR3 DNA reads as TGTGCCAGCAGCTTAAGGCGGTTAGATACGCAGTATTTT. It specifies CASSLRRLDTQYF.

The chain recombines TRBV24-1 with TRBJ2-3; 8 bases agree with TRBD2. The CDR3 runs to 16 residues. The junction had 5 bases not matched to a gene; V was cut back by 2 bases and J by 2 bases. Per germline, CDR1 KGHDR and CDR2 SFDVKD. CDR3 sequence (DNA): TGTGCCACCAGTGATTCGGGGGGGATCTACACAGATACGCAGTATTTT. Amino acid sequence: CATSDSGGIYTDTQYF.

The chain joins TRBV5-1 to TRBJ2-1; 10 positions match TRBD2. CDR1 is SGHRS, CDR2 YFSETQ, per germline. Trimming took 5 bases from V and 4 from J; bases not matched to a gene: 6. This CDR3 contains 15 residues. The CDR3 coding sequence is TGCGCCAGCAGGATGGGACTAGCGAGTTACAATGAGCAGTTCTTC. It translates to CASRMGLASYNEQFF.

This clone came up a few times. The chain recombines TRBV4-1 with TRBJ1-5; D is ambiguous. Looked up from germline, CDR1 is MGHRA and CDR2 is YSYEKL. V was clipped by 0 bases and J by 3 bases, with 6 bases between them. The CDR3 loop spans 14 amino acids. The CDR3 here is CASSQDLDNQPQHF. The DNA for the CDR3 is TGCGCCAGCAGCCAAGATCTGGACAATCAGCCCCAGCATTTT.